These 30 T cell receptor beta chains were sequenced from one sample in a study of regulatory T cells in long-lasting Graves disease. To make TCR beta libraries, researchers used iRepertoire HTBI primers and Arm-PCR of CDR3 regions. Using its own MiXCR run on the multiplex PCR reads, TCRdb lists one record per CDR3 protein. The sample records about 620,000 distinct CDR3 sequences, 15% to 20% being singletons. Time point denoted: newly diagnosed GD, antithyroid drugs for less than 3 months. The TCR library was made from RNA that had been extracted from PBMCs in TRIzol. Separately, the same data were catalogued under a study of T cells in Graves' hyperthyroidism and ophthalmopathy.

Sequencing was performed on peripheral blood mononuclear cells (PBMCs), taken at new diagnosis, from a patient treated with antithyroid drugs. These receptors all come from a young woman with Graves disease.

This clonotype was detected ten times or more. The chain employs TRBV11-2 and TRBJ2-1; 15 nucleotides align to TRBD2. CDR1 and CDR2 from the germline V gene are SGHAT and FQNNGV. This CDR3 has 15 amino acids. With 3 bases clipped from V and 6 bases from J, the junction kept 0 bases outside the gene matches. This chain's CDR3 is CASSLGLAGGNEQFF. CDR3 coding DNA: TGTGCCAGCAGCTTGGGACTAGCGGGAGGCAATGAGCAGTTCTTC.

This clonotype was detected ten times or more. The chain is built from TRBV28 and TRBJ1-2; TRBD1 matches at 9 bases. Trimming removed 2 bases from V and 4 bases from J; junction bases left unmatched: 5. CDR1 and CDR2 from the germline V gene are MDHEN and SYDVKM. This CDR3 is 15 amino acids long. DNA of the CDR3: TGTGCCAGCAGTTTAGTGGACAGGGGACTCTATGGCTACACCTTC. It is translated as CASSLVDRGLYGYTF.

This clonotype came up many times. The CDR3 sequence: CASNRGLQPQHF. The CDR3 coding sequence is TGTGCCAGCAACAGGGGATTACAGCCCCAGCATTTT. J is TRBJ1-5 and V is TRBV6-2 or TRBV6-3; TRBD1 agrees at 7 bases. Germline V gene data show CDR1 as MNHEY and CDR2 as SVGEGT. V shed 7 bases and J 7 bases; nucleotides not matched to a gene: 4. The CDR3 covers 12 residues.

This clonotype was detected ten times or more. CDR3 DNA: TGTGCCAGCAGCTTAGCCCGCAGGGGGCAAGGTGGCTACACCTTC. Residues: CASSLARRGQGGYTF. The gene calls are TRBV7-2 and TRBJ1-2, with 8 nucleotides matching TRBD1. CDR3 length equals 15 residues. Germline V gene sequence: CDR1 SGHTA, CDR2 FQGNSA. J lost 7 bases, V lost 0 bases, and 7 bases had no gene match.

The gene calls are TRBV2 and TRBJ2-3; 12 positions agree with TRBD1. After removal of 6 bases from V and 2 bases from J, the junction contained 3 bases not matched to a gene. Germline V gives CDR1 SNHLY, CDR2 FYNNEI. CDR3 length: 15 amino acids. DNA for the CDR3: TGTGCCAGCAGGGGGGACAGGGGGCCCACAGATACGCAGTATTTT. It is translated as CASRGDRGPTDTQYF.

This clonotype has only a few counts. The gene calls are TRBV5-1 and TRBJ1-1; 7 bases line up with TRBD1. The CDR3 spans 15 residues. The trim removed 4 bases at V and 1 base at J, leaving 7 bases unmatched. CDR1 and CDR2 from the germline V gene are SGHRS and YFSETQ. The CDR3 nucleotides read TGCGCCAGCAGCCCCATGACAGGGCCGAACACTGAAGCTTTCTTT. It encodes CASSPMTGPNTEAFF.

This clonotype came up many times. V is TRBV27 and J is TRBJ1-1, with D perhaps matching TRBD1 (5 bases). Trimming left V 8 bases short and J 0 bases short, with 22 bases between. The germline CDR1 and CDR2 sequences are MNHEY and SMNVEV (reference sequence). The CDR3 is made up of 17 amino acids. The CDR3 DNA reads as TGTGCCAGCGGGACCGAGGGAAAAGGGCTACTGAACACTGAAGCTTTCTTT. This translates into CASGTEGKGLLNTEAFF.

This clonotype was seen many times. The rearrangement joins TRBV6-2 or TRBV6-3 to TRBJ1-2, with 10 positions matching TRBD1. V was pared by 5 bases and J by 4 bases, with 19 bases of the junction left unmatched. Germline V gene data show CDR1 as MNHEY and CDR2 as SVGEGT. The CDR3 spans 19 residues. The CDR3 region has the DNA TGTGCCAGCAGTGAGATGTTGGGACAGGGGAAGAGAGCGGGCTATGGCTACACCTTC. This gives the protein CASSEMLGQGKRAGYGYTF.

This clonotype was observed many times. This chain joins TRBV28 and TRBJ2-2, with D tentatively TRBD1 (6 bases). This CDR3 is built from 13 residues. CDR1 MDHEN and CDR2 SYDVKM come from the germline V gene. V lost 6 bases to trimming and J lost 3 bases, with 8 bases between them. The CDR3 loop is CASRQGYTGELFF. Written as DNA, the CDR3 is TGTGCCAGCAGGCAGGGGTACACCGGGGAGCTGTTTTTT.

This clonotype was counted many times. J is TRBJ1-5 and V is TRBV6-1; TRBD1 might be the D (6 bases). Between the trimmed V and J ends, which lost 7 bases and 1 base, there was a span of 11 bases. Looked up from germline, CDR1 is MNHNS and CDR2 is SASEGT. The CDR3 loop spans 14 amino acids. The CDR3 is CASTLGGSNQPQHF. The DNA for the CDR3 is TGTGCCAGCACCCTAGGGGGGAGCAATCAGCCCCAGCATTTT.

CDR3 sequence reads: CSARDWSPAGRGTDTQYF. The CDR3 coding sequence is TGCAGTGCTAGAGATTGGAGCCCAGCGGGACGAGGGACAGATACGCAGTATTTT. This chain links TRBV20-1 with TRBJ2-3, with 7 bases aligning to TRBD2. The germline gives CDR1 DFQATT, CDR2 SNEGSKA (reference sequence). This CDR3 comprises 18 residues. After removal of 0 bases from V and 3 bases from J, the junction contained 15 bases not matched to a gene.

This clonotype was found a few times. The chain links TRBV7-2 to TRBJ1-4, with TRBD1 as a possible D gene (6 bases). CDR1 is SGHTA, CDR2 FQGNSA, per germline. Deletions cut 5 bases from V and 4 bases from J, with 17 bases between. The CDR3 sequence is 16 residues long. The CDR3 region is CASSQTEGGSNEKLFF. CDR3 coding DNA: TGTGCCAGCAGCCAAACGGAAGGGGGAAGTAATGAAAAACTGTTTTTT.

This chain joins TRBV18 and TRBJ2-7; D not certain. CDR1 and CDR2 (germline): KGHSH, LQKENI. V gave up 3 bases and J gave up 2 bases, with 11 bases separating them. CDR3 length: 14 residues. The CDR3 here is CASSPMGHTYEQYF. CDR3 in DNA: TGTGCCAGCTCACCTATGGGCCATACCTACGAGCAGTACTTC.

This clonotype was counted at least ten times. The chain has TRBV20-1 and TRBJ2-3, with D possibly TRBD2 on 5 matching bases. Germline values: CDR1 DFQATT, CDR2 SNEGSKA (reference sequence). V lost 6 bases, J lost 6 bases, and 22 bases lay in between. The CDR3 is made up of 15 amino acids. The CDR3 nucleotides read TGCAGTGCGCACCCCCGGGGATTGGGATTTGATACGCAGTATTTT. Translated: CSAHPRGLGFDTQYF.

This clonotype showed up many times. CDR3 amino acids: CASSPGQGASTEAFF. CDR3 bases: TGCGCCAGCAGCCCTGGACAGGGGGCGAGCACTGAAGCTTTCTTT. The chain recombines TRBV5-1 with TRBJ1-1, with 11 bases aligning to TRBD1. The CDR3 has 15 residues. With V trimmed by 4 bases and J by 4 bases, 6 bases remained unmatched. CDR1 is SGHRS, CDR2 YFSETQ, per germline. Drawing the rest from reference TRBV5-1 and TRBJ1-1, the complete variable domain is KAGVTQTPRYLIKTRGQQVTLSCSPISGHRSVSWYQQTPGQGLQFLFEYFSETQRNKGNFPGRFSGRQFSNSRSEMNVSTLELGDSALYLCASSPGQGASTEAFFGQGTRLTVV.

This clonotype occurred a few times. The chain couples TRBV5-5 to TRBJ1-6; possible D gene TRBD1, 5 bases. V gave up 4 bases and J gave up 9 bases, with 11 bases separating them. The V gene's germline CDR1 is SGHKS and CDR2 YYEKEE (reference sequence). There are 13 residues in the CDR3. CDR3: CASSPTGLSPLHF. For the CDR3, the DNA is TGTGCCAGCAGCCCTACAGGACTTTCACCCCTCCACTTT.

In regard to this clonotype: A much larger clone lies one base from this, so it may be a read error. This chain joins TRBV29-1 and TRBJ2-1, with 7 nucleotides matching TRBD1. This CDR3 has 12 amino acids. CDR1 and CDR2 from the germline V gene are SQVTM and ANQGSEA. The DNA for the CDR3 is TGCAGCGTTGAACTGACAGGGAATGAGCAGCTCTTC. Residues: CSVELTGNEQLF.

This clonotype was counted a few times. J is TRBJ1-1 and V is TRBV6-5; TRBD1 aligns across 8 bases. The germline gives CDR1 MNHEY, CDR2 SVGAGI. The ends lost 0 bases at V and 1 base at J; junction bases unmatched: 7. The CDR3 sequence is 17 residues long. CDR3 nucleotides: TGTGCCAGCAGTTACTCGGGCAGGGGGCTGGGGAACACTGAAGCTTTCTTT. Protein: CASSYSGRGLGNTEAFF.

The sample holds a few counts of this clonotype. The rearrangement uses TRBV6-1 and TRBJ2-1, with no clear D. Trimming took off 6 bases at V and 12 bases at J, with 15 bases between the two ends. The germline V gene has CDR1 MNHNS and CDR2 SASEGT. This CDR3 has 12 amino acids. The chain's CDR3 is CASSPTRTVQFF. CDR3 DNA: TGTGCCAGCAGCCCGACCCGAACCGTGCAGTTCTTC.

Concerning this clonotype itself: Germline and junction disagree at one end, which may indicate a read error. The chain carries TRBV6-1 and TRBJ2-2; tentatively, D is TRBD1 (6 bases). The CDR3 loop spans 13 amino acids. The germline V gene has CDR1 MNHNS and CDR2 SASEGT. The CDR3 protein is CASKFRDTGEPFF. In nucleotides, the CDR3 is TGTGCCAGCAAGTTCAGGGACACCGGGGAGCCGTTTTTT.

The gene calls are TRBV7-2 and TRBJ2-1; maybe TRBD2 (5 bases). The V end was cut by 5 bases, the J end by 0 bases, with 11 bases between. Germline V gene lookup returns CDR1 SGHTA and CDR2 FQGNSA. The CDR3 covers 15 residues. CDR3 DNA: TGTGCCAGCAGCGTTAGCGATAGCTCCTACAATGAGCAGTTCTTC. Its translation is CASSVSDSSYNEQFF.

This clonotype turned up a few times. This rearrangement joins TRBV6-1 to TRBJ1-5; tentatively, D is TRBD1 (5 bases). Trimming stripped 1 base from V and 3 bases from J, with 10 bases between. Germline V gene lookup returns CDR1 MNHNS and CDR2 SASEGT. This CDR3 is built from 15 residues. For the CDR3, the DNA is TGTGCCAGCAGTGAAGAAGGACAAATCAATCAGCCCCAGCATTTT. It specifies CASSEEGQINQPQHF.

Comments on this clonotype: A read error is likely here: a far larger clone is one base away. V gene TRBV7-2 combines with J gene TRBJ2-3; D possibly corresponds to TRBD1 (6 bases). Germline V gene sequence: CDR1 SGHTA, CDR2 FQGNSA. This CDR3 is 12 amino acids long. The chain's CDR3 is CAGSLGGDTQYF. Written as DNA, the CDR3 is TGTGCCGGCAGCTTAGGGGGAGATACGCAGTATTTT. The full variable domain, with the rest looked up from reference TRBV7-2 and TRBJ2-3, is GAGVSQSPSNKVTEKGKDVELRCDPISGHTALYWYRQSLGQGLEFLIYFQGNSAPDKSGLPSDRFSAERTGGSVSTLTIQRTQQEDSAVYLCAGSLGGDTQYFGPGTRLTVL.

This clonotype was seen a few times. The chain employs TRBV5-1 and TRBJ2-1, with D tentatively TRBD1 (6 bases). CDR1 is SGHRS, CDR2 YFSETQ, per germline. V dropped 3 bases and J dropped 8 bases, with 15 bases sitting between them. This CDR3 contains 14 residues. CDR3 nucleotide sequence: TGCGCCAGCAGCTCAGGGGAGCCCTGGGATGAGCAGTTCTTC. Translation: CASSSGEPWDEQFF.

This chain uses TRBV7-3 with TRBJ2-3; perhaps D is TRBD1 or TRBD2 (5 bases each). V lost 1 base, J lost 2 bases, and 10 bases lay in between. Per the germline V gene, CDR1 is SGHTA and CDR2 is FQGTGA. This CDR3 is built from 15 residues. As DNA, the CDR3 is TGTGCCAGCAGCTTAATAGGGGAGCACACAGATACGCAGTATTTT. It is translated as CASSLIGEHTDTQYF.

The V gene is TRBV11-2, the J gene TRBJ2-7, with a weak D call TRBD2 (5 bases). This CDR3 has 12 amino acids. The V gene's germline CDR1 is SGHAT and CDR2 FQNNGV. V lost 3 bases and J 7 bases, leaving 10 bases between the germline ends. The CDR3 loop reads CASSFTRTEQYF. For the CDR3, the DNA is TGTGCCAGCAGCTTTACTAGGACGGAGCAGTACTTC.

With regard to this clonotype: This sequence may be a read error, since a much larger clone differs from it by one base. The rearrangement links TRBV2 to TRBJ2-7; perhaps TRBD2 as D (6 bases). Germline V lookup: CDR1 SNHLY, CDR2 FYNNEI. This CDR3 region has 14 residues. CDR3 loop: CVSSRRGGRSEQYF. The DNA of the CDR3 is TGTGTCAGCAGTCGAAGGGGTGGGAGGAGCGAGCAGTACTTC.

This clonotype was seen just once. The chain joins TRBV3-1 to TRBJ2-1; D could derive from TRBD1 or TRBD2 (5 bases each). The ends were cut back, 3 bases at V and 15 bases at J, with 15 bases in the middle. This CDR3 is built from 12 residues. CDR1 LGHDT and CDR2 YNNKEL come from the germline V gene (reference sequence). This CDR3 is CASSQSQGVRFF. The CDR3, as DNA: TGTGCCAGCAGCCAGAGCCAGGGAGTCAGGTTCTTC.

This clonotype occurred many times. The rearrangement joins TRBV12-3 or TRBV12-4 to TRBJ2-3; possibly TRBD1 for D (6 bases). Trimming cost V 2 bases and J 3 bases, with 15 bases left between them. The CDR3 runs 16 residues. DNA of the CDR3: TGTGCCAGCAGTTTAACCAGGGGTACGTTTACAGATACGCAGTATTTT. Its protein product is CASSLTRGTFTDTQYF.

This clonotype has only a few counts. The V gene is TRBV25-1, the J gene TRBJ1-1; D ambiguous. Looked up from germline, CDR1 is MGHDK and CDR2 is SYGVNS. Trimming took 1 base from V and 0 from J, leaving 9 bases between them. CDR3 length equals 15 residues. The CDR3 spells CASSESTVLNTEAFF. The CDR3 DNA sequence: TGTGCCAGCAGTGAATCGACGGTACTGAACACTGAAGCTTTCTTT.